This TCR beta chain came from a study of CD8 T cells in Susac syndrome (dated by TCRdb to about 2019). A note on the overall study: The study used repertoire sequencing to test whether antigen drove CD8+ T cell activation and differentiation in Susac syndrome. The study compared CD8+ T cell repertoire clonality among 12 healthy donors, about 14 Susac syndrome patients and fewer than 19 multiple sclerosis patients. General study outcomes and caveats: The number of individuals in the TCR sequencing and HLA analysis was acknowledged as relatively small.

The CDR3 has 13 amino acids, counting the end cysteine and phenylalanine. Only the CDR3 portion is preserved as DNA: 39 bases, with reading frame beginning at the first base. CDR1 SGHDT and CDR2 YYEEEE were looked up in the germline V gene. Trimming at the junction amounts to 6 bases on V and 0 bases on J, and the germline ends lie 10 bases apart. Peripheral blood CD8+ and CD4+ T cells from healthy donors, Susac syndrome patients and multiple sclerosis patients were profiled using high-throughput TCR beta sequencing. Treatment-naive patients with stable or active relapsing-remitting disease fulfilling revised McDonald criteria were used as multiple sclerosis controls. Bulk CD8+ and CD4+ T cells were purified magnetically by negative isolation, whereas CD8+ TEMRA cells were enriched by FACS. Blood was collected in EDTA tubes and processed within 24 hours, with PBMCs isolated through density gradient centrifugation. PBMCs intended for TCR sequencing were frozen in liquid nitrogen and were later thawed in a 37 degrees C water bath. The sorted or isolated CD4+, CD8+ and CD8+ TEMRA cells had a purity of 90% or higher.

To note about this clonotype: This receptor's antigen is unknown. No base qualities exist here, and no much larger clone lies one base off it.

RNA was extracted with the RNeasy kit and 0.5 to 1 ug was reverse transcribed using random hexamers. The immunoSEQ multiplex PCR assay, which covers 54 Vbeta and 13 Jbeta segments, was used to amplify TCR beta CDR3 regions. Bias from PCR amplification was corrected by using a synthetic template baseline for primer optimization and for computational correction. Regarding the original processing steps: Only productive sequences were kept, with reads annotated to V, D and J genes according to IMGT and analyzed in immunoSEQ Analyzer. To calculate clonality, Shannon entropy was normalized by log2 of the number of productive unique sequences and then subtracted from one. Public and private clones were assessed among the 100 most prevalent clones of each patient and control. Susac-specific clones were defined as absent from healthy and MS cohorts, about 1,000 published viral clones and other ImmuneACCESS disease sequences. TCRdb reprocessing: public reads trimmed at Q25 with fastp, clones called with MiXCR, in-frame beta chains kept. Each entry is one CDR3 protein sequence, shown with its most common DNA and genes. Clone size and V and J calls follow TCRdb, not the original study. This sample has about 130,000 distinct CDR3 sequences in its table, and around 91% of those were observed once. The ten largest account for around 0.22% of the sample.

Recombination linked TRBV5-6 to TRBJ2-7, with the D gene not clear enough to name. The receptor was isolated from a human donor with multiple sclerosis. The sequencing input was CD8+ T cells from PBMCs. The CDR3 region reads CASKTESSYEQYF. The DNA is TGTGCCAGCAAAACAGAGAGCTCCTACGAGCAGTACTTC.